The entry below describes one T cell receptor beta chain. Germline loops: CDR1 SGHRS, CDR2 YFSETQ. V gave up 3 bases and J gave up 1 base, with 19 bases separating them. There are 17 residues in the CDR3. This specimen comes from a study of cytomegalovirus exposure and HLA in healthy donors. With 60 Vbeta and 13 Jbeta primers, the PCR was carried out. Here immunoSEQ multiplex PCR was the method, and the copy in TCRdb shows in-frame clones only, minus some. The table shows some 150,000 clones, with around 82% occurring only once. Source material: PBMCs. The sequence was collected from a woman aged 50 to 60 in good health and CMV-seropositive. The chain has TRBV5-1 and TRBJ1-1; D is uncertain. CDR3 coding DNA: TGCGCCAGCAGCTCCCCAAATAAGGGAGGGAGGAACACTGAAGCTTTCTTT. Translation gives CASSSPNKGGRNTEAFF.